The sequence of this TCR beta chain was determined in a study of CD8 T cells in Susac syndrome. Random hexamers were used to reverse transcribe an amount of about 0.45 to 1 ug RNA. Amplification of TCR beta CDR3 across 54 Vbeta and 13 Jbeta was performed with immunoSEQ multiplex PCR. MiXCR, applied by TCRdb to the immunoSEQ multiplex PCR reads, yields one record per CDR3 protein. The sample consists of around 190,000 distinct CDR3 sequences, 85% to 95% of them appearing once. This CDR3 contains 15 residues. The V and J ends lost 0 bases and 1 base respectively, with 10 bases between them. Germline assignment: CDR1 LNHNV and CDR2 YYDKDF (reference sequence). FACS was used to enrich TEMRA cells, whereas the CD8+ and CD4+ T cells were obtained by negative isolation.

This sequence was found in a human donor in good health. The source material was CD4+ T cells from PBMCs. The V call is TRBV15, the J call TRBJ2-7; TRBD1 might be the D (6 bases). CDR3 coding DNA: TGTGCCACCAGCAGAGATTACGGGACATCCTACGAGCAGTACTTC. Translated, it gives CATSRDYGTSYEQYF.